The 19 T cell receptor beta chains in this list originate from one sample, sequenced in a study of cytomegalovirus exposure and HLA in healthy donors listed by TCRdb under 2017. Libraries were constructed by the immunoSEQ multiplex PCR assay. TCRdb retrieved this table from immuneACCESS and kept in-frame rearrangements only. Not all clones are present; in checked studies, unresolved V genes account for under half, and no reason is known for the remainder. The sample includes fewer than 100,000 clones, with roughly 94% observed a single time. Approximately 3.4% of the sample is held by the ten biggest clonotypes. Sequencing used PBMCs. The source is a woman younger than 35 in good health and CMV-seropositive.

The chain links TRBV4-3 to TRBJ2-7, with D perhaps TRBD2 (6 bases). The V gene lost 4 bases and the J gene lost 1 base, with 11 bases spanning the gap. CDR1 and CDR2 (germline): LGHNA, YSLEER. This CDR3 spans 14 amino acids. The CDR3 DNA reads TGCGCCAGCAGCCGGGAGGCGACGTCCTACGAGCAGTACTTC. It encodes CASSREATSYEQYF.

The V and J genes are TRBV14 and TRBJ2-2; 7 nucleotides line up with TRBD2. CDR1 is SGHDN and CDR2 is FVKESK in the germline V gene. V lost 0 bases, J lost 6 bases, and 10 bases stayed unmatched. The length of the CDR3 is 17 residues. CDR3 loop: CASSQDGPPAGSGELFF. CDR3 DNA sequence: TGTGCCAGCAGCCAAGACGGCCCGCCAGCGGGATCCGGGGAGCTGTTTTTT.

The CDR3 sequence: CASSENRGDTEAFF. Written as DNA, the CDR3 is TGCGCCAGCAGCGAAAACAGGGGGGACACTGAAGCTTTCTTT. The chain has TRBV5-1 and TRBJ1-1; 8 nucleotides match TRBD1. The V gene end was trimmed by 4 bases and the J gene end by 3 bases; junction bases not matched to a gene: 5. The CDR3 loop spans 14 amino acids. Germline CDR1 is SGHRS and CDR2 is YFSETQ.

The genes are TRBV28 and TRBJ2-1; weak D call: TRBD2 (6 bases). The CDR3 totals 15 residues. V was clipped by 3 bases and J by 9 bases, with 18 bases between them. Germline V gene sequence: CDR1 MDHEN, CDR2 SYDVKM. CDR3 sequence: CASSFRDSLVAEQFF. Written as DNA, the CDR3 is TGTGCCAGCAGTTTCAGGGACTCCCTCGTTGCTGAGCAGTTCTTC.

Only one count was recorded for this clone. The V gene is TRBV25-1, the J gene TRBJ2-1, with D tentatively TRBD1 (5 bases). V was trimmed by 6 bases and J by 1 base, leaving 10 bases between them. The CDR3 is 14 residues long. The germline V gene encodes CDR1 MGHDK and CDR2 SYGVNS. Here the CDR3 DNA reads TGTGCCAGCAGCCCAGGGTCATCCTACAATGAGCAGTTCTTC. Protein product: CASSPGSSYNEQFF.

The chain recombines TRBV6-6 with TRBJ1-2, with 7 bases identical to TRBD1. The germline V gene has CDR1 MNHNY and CDR2 SVGAGI (reference sequence). The CDR3 covers 14 residues. Germline trimming cut 4 bases from V and 8 bases from J; bases unmatched to any gene: 10. The CDR3 loop reads CASSFRETGRGYTF. For the CDR3, the DNA is TGTGCCAGCAGTTTCAGAGAGACAGGGAGAGGCTACACCTTC.

The V gene is TRBV2, the J gene TRBJ1-2; D is unresolved. The CDR3 sequence is 14 residues long. Deletions cut 6 bases from V and 1 base from J, with 12 bases between. Per the germline V gene, CDR1 is SNHLY and CDR2 is FYNNEI. CDR3 protein: CASRPPLINYGYTF. The DNA for the CDR3 is TGTGCCAGCAGGCCCCCACTTATTAACTATGGCTACACCTTC.

The table lists this clone with a count of one. This chain links TRBV11-3 with TRBJ1-1; D unclear. Germline-derived CDR1 and CDR2 are SGHNT and YENEEA. The V end lost 0 bases, the J end lost 3 bases, and 11 bases lay between the germline ends. The CDR3 consists of 15 residues. CDR3: CASSLDRPGDTEAFF. CDR3 nucleotides: TGTGCCAGCAGCTTAGATCGCCCCGGGGACACTGAAGCTTTCTTT. Filled out from reference TRBV11-3 and TRBJ1-1, the complete variable domain reads EAGVVQSPRYKIIEKKQPVAFWCNPISGHNTLYWYLQNLGQGPELLIRYENEEAVDDSQLPKDRFSAERLKGVDSTLKIQPAELGDSAVYLCASSLDRPGDTEAFFGQGTRLTVV.

The rearrangement joins TRBV29-1 to TRBJ1-2; TRBD1 matches at 7 bases. The CDR3 is 15 amino acids. Germline V gene sequence: CDR1 SQVTM, CDR2 ANQGSEA. Unmatched junction bases numbered 16, after V lost 7 bases and J lost 5 bases. CDR3 amino acids: CSASGPGQALYGYTF. The CDR3 bases are TGCAGCGCCTCCGGACCCGGACAGGCCTTGTATGGCTACACCTTC.

This chain connects TRBV6-1 to TRBJ2-2, with 9 positions matching TRBD2. V lost 4 bases, J lost 6 bases, and 12 bases stayed unmatched. This CDR3 is built from 17 residues. The germline CDR1 and CDR2 sequences are MNHNS and SASEGT. This CDR3 is CASSARYPGLAAGELFF. The DNA for the CDR3 is TGTGCCAGCAGTGCCCGTTATCCGGGACTAGCAGCCGGGGAGCTGTTTTTT.

This chain links TRBV19 with TRBJ2-1; 14 bases are shared with TRBD2. The germline gives CDR1 LNHDA, CDR2 SQIVND (reference sequence). V dropped 6 bases and J dropped 9; count of bases not matched to a gene: 7. The CDR3 is made up of 15 amino acids. In nucleotides, the CDR3 is TGTGCCAGTAGGACTAGCGGGGGGGCTGTAACTGAGCAGTTCTTC. It specifies CASRTSGGAVTEQFF.

This chain uses TRBV9 with TRBJ2-1; D possibly corresponds to TRBD2 (5 bases). V lost 3 bases, J lost 0 bases, and 16 bases lay in between. CDR1 SGDLS and CDR2 YYNGEE come from the germline V gene. CDR3 length: 17 residues. CDR3 coding DNA: TGTGCCAGCAGCGCAATAAGGACTGTCAGCTCCTACAATGAGCAGTTCTTC. Translation: CASSAIRTVSSYNEQFF.

The chain combines TRBV5-8 with TRBJ2-1; TRBD1 matches at 9 bases. This CDR3 is 17 amino acids long. V was pared by 4 bases and J by 3 bases, with 11 bases of the junction left unmatched. The germline V gene has CDR1 SGHTS and CDR2 YDEGEE. The CDR3 nucleotides read TGTGCCAGCAGCCTAGCTTACGCGGGACAGGGCTACAATGAGCAGTTCTTC. This translates into CASSLAYAGQGYNEQFF. Full variable domain (remainder filled in from reference TRBV5-8 and TRBJ2-1): EAGVTQSPTHLIKTRGQQATLRCSPISGHTSVYWYQQALGLGLQFLLWYDEGEERNRGNFPPRFSGRQFPNYSSELNVNALELEDSALYLCASSLAYAGQGYNEQFFGPGTRLTVL.

The genes are TRBV30 and TRBJ2-4; 7 nucleotides align to TRBD1. Losses at the gene ends were 5 bases for V and 8 bases for J; bases not matched to a gene: 9. The germline V gene encodes CDR1 GTSNPN and CDR2 SVGIG (reference sequence). The CDR3 loop spans 13 amino acids. CDR3 in amino acids: CAWGQVLRDIQYF. For the CDR3, the DNA is TGTGCCTGGGGACAGGTCCTAAGGGACATTCAGTACTTC. The full variable domain, rest sourced from reference TRBV30 and TRBJ2-4, is SQTIHQWPATLVQPVGSPLSLECTVEGTSNPNLYWYRQAAGRGLQLLFYSVGIGQISSEVPQNLSASRPQDRQFILSSKKLLLSDSGFYLCAWGQVLRDIQYFGAGTRLSVL.

The J gene is TRBJ2-1, the V gene TRBV5-1, with 10 bases fitting TRBD2. J gave up 0 bases and V 4 bases, and 4 bases lay outside the gene matches. The CDR3 contains 16 residues. Germline lookup yields CDR1 SGHRS and CDR2 YFSETQ. The CDR3 is CASSPSGSSSYNEQFF. Here the CDR3 DNA reads TGCGCCAGCAGCCCTAGCGGGAGTAGCTCCTACAATGAGCAGTTCTTC.

The chain links TRBV5-5 to TRBJ2-2; D is unclear. The CDR3 runs to 13 residues. Per germline, CDR1 SGHKS and CDR2 YYEKEE (reference sequence). Trimming removed 2 bases from V and 1 base from J, with 3 bases in between. CDR3 coding DNA: TGTGCCAGCAGCTTCGGGAACACCGGGGAGCTGTTTTTT. As protein: CASSFGNTGELFF.

The V call is TRBV6-5, the J call TRBJ2-2; 7 nucleotides match TRBD1. J lost 4 bases, V lost 10 bases, and 6 bases had no gene match. Germline assignment: CDR1 MNHEY and CDR2 SVGAGI. CDR3 length equals 13 residues. The CDR3 here is CATVTGSTGELFF. The CDR3, as DNA: TGTGCCACCGTGACAGGGTCCACCGGGGAGCTGTTTTTT.

The table lists this clone with a count of one. The chain combines TRBV7-3 with TRBJ2-1; 12 bases fit TRBD2. The CDR3 is made up of 15 amino acids. Germline-derived CDR1 and CDR2 are SGHTA and FQGTGA. Trimming took 2 bases from V and 7 from J; bases not matched to a gene: 3. CDR3 sequence reads: CASSLASGGGNEQFF. The CDR3 nucleotides are TGTGCCAGCAGCTTAGCTAGCGGGGGGGGGAATGAGCAGTTCTTC.

The genes are TRBV6-5 and TRBJ2-7; 9 nucleotides agree with TRBD1. Trimming removed 7 bases from V and 6 bases from J; junction bases left unmatched: 10. The CDR3 covers 14 residues. In germline, CDR1 is MNHEY, CDR2 SVGAGI. The CDR3 protein is CASKGDRVESEQYF. The DNA for the CDR3 is TGTGCCAGCAAAGGGGACAGGGTAGAGAGCGAGCAGTACTTC.